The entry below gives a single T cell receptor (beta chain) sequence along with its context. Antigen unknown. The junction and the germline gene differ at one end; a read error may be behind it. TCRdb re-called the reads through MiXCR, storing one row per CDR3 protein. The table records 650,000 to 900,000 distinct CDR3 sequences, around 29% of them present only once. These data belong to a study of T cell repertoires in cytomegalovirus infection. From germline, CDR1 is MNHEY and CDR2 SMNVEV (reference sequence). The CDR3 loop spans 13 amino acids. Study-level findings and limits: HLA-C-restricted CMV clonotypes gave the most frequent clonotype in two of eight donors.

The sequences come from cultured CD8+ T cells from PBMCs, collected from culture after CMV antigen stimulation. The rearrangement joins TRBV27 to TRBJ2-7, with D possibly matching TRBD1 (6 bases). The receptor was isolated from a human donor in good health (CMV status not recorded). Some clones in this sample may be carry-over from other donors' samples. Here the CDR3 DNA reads TGTGCCAGCAGGAAGGGACACGGTTACGGGCAGTACTTC. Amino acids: CASRKGHGYGQYF.